The present TCR beta chain was sequenced within a study of technical replicates of blood from four donors. The assay was immunoSEQ multiplex PCR, and TCRdb's table has in-frame clones only and misses some. Here the sample spans 80,000 to 100,000 clones, 95% being singletons. This CDR3 spans 13 amino acids. Germline CDR1 MDHEN, CDR2 SYDVKM. Trimming removed 5 bases from V and 6 bases from J, with 14 bases in between. The sequence was collected from a human donor in good health. What was sequenced was T cells isolated from PBMCs. The chain employs TRBV28 and TRBJ2-7; D is possibly TRBD1 (6 bases). CDR3 residues: CASSTGYPREQYF. The DNA for the CDR3 is TGTGCCAGCAGTACAGGGTACCCCCGCGAGCAGTACTTC.